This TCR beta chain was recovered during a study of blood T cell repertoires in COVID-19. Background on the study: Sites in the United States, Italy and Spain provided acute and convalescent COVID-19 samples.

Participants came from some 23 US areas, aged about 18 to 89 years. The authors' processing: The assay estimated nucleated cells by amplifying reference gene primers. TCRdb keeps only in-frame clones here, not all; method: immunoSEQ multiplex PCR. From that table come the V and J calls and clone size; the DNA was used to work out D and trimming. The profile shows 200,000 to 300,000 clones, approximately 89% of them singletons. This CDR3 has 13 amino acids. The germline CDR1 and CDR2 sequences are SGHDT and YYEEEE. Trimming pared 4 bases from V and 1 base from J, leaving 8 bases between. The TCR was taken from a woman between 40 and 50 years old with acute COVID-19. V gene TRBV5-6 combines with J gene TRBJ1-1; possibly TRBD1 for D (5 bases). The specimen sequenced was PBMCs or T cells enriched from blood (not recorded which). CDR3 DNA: TGTGCCAGCAGCCTGGACACGAACACTGAAGCTTTCTTT. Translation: CASSLDTNTEAFF.